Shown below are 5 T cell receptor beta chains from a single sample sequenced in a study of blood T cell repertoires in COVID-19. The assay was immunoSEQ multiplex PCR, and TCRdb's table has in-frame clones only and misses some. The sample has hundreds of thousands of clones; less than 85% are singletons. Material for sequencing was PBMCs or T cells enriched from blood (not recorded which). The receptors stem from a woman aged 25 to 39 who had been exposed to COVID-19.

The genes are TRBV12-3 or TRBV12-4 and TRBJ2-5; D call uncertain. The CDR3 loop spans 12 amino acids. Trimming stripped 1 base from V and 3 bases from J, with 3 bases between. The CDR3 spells CASSLVEETQYF. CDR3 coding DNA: TGTGCCAGCAGTTTAGTAGAAGAGACCCAGTACTTC.

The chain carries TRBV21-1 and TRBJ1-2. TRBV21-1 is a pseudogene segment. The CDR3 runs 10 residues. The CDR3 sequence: CASSKVGYTF. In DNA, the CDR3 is TGTGCCAGCAGCAAAGTAGGCTACACCTTC.

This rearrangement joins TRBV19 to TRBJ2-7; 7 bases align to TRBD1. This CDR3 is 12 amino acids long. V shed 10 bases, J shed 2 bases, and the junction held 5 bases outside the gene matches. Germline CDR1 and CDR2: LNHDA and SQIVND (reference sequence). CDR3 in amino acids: CATGTAPYEQYF. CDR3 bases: TGTGCCACTGGGACAGCCCCCTACGAGCAGTACTTC.

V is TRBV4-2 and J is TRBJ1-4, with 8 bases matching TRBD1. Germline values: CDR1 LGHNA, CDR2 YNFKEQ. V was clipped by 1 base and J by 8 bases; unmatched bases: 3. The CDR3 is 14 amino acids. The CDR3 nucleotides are TGTGCCAGCAGCCAAGGACAGGGGCGGGAAAAACTGTTTTTT. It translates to CASSQGQGREKLFF.

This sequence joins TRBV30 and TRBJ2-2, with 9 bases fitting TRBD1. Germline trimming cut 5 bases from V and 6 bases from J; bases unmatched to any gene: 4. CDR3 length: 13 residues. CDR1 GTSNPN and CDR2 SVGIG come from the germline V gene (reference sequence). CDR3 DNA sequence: TGTGCCTGGGGACAGGGGTGGCCCGGGGAGCTGTTTTTT. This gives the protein CAWGQGWPGELFF. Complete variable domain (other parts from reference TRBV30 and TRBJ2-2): SQTIHQWPATLVQPVGSPLSLECTVEGTSNPNLYWYRQAAGRGLQLLFYSVGIGQISSEVPQNLSASRPQDRQFILSSKKLLLSDSGFYLCAWGQGWPGELFFGEGSRLTVL.